This TCR beta chain was documented in a study of shared clonotypes between healthy human individuals. Findings of the study overall: Sampling covered nothing but blood. Tissue TCR repertoires likely differ from those found in blood.

The length of the CDR3 is 14 residues. The junction had 6 bases not matched to a gene; V was cut back by 7 bases and J by 3 bases. The germline V gene has CDR1 SNHLY and CDR2 FYNNEI. Assay used: immunoSEQ multiplex PCR; TCRdb lists only in-frame clones, some missing. The profile shows over a million clones, roughly 74% of them singletons. Those who donated were healthy HIV-negative adults, with no recent acute infections or vaccinations reported. A split of CD4+ cells into CD45RA+ naive and CD45RA-negative memory subsets was performed. This clone showed up just a few times. Its antigen remains unidentified.

The chain has TRBV2 and TRBJ1-5; TRBD1 matches at 7 bases. Sequenced material: memory CD4+ T cells from PBMCs. Subset reported: CD45RA-negative fraction. The sequence derives from a man between 18 and 35 years old in good health. Some clones in this sample may be carry-over from other donors' samples. The CDR3 spells CASIYDRANQPQHF. CDR3 nucleotides: TGTGCCAGCATATACGACAGGGCCAATCAGCCCCAGCATTTT.